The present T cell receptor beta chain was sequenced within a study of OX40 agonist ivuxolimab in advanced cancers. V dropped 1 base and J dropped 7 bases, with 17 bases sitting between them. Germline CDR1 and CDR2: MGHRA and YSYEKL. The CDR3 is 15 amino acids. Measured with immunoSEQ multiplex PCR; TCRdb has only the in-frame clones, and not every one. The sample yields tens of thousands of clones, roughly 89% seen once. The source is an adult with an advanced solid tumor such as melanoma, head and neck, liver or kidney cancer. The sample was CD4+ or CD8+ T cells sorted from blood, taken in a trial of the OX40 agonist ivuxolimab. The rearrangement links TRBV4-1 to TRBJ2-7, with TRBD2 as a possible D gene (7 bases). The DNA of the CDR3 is TGCGCCAGCAGCCAAGGCGACAGAGAGGGGGGGGAGCAGTACTTC. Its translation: CASSQGDREGGEQYF.